Below, 28 T cell receptor beta chains from the same sample are listed, as sequenced in a study of T cell responses to AZD1222 COVID-19 vaccine. Produced via immunoSEQ multiplex PCR; TCRdb's table is partial and in-frame only. This table holds some 120,000 clones, around 88% found once. Sample: peripheral blood, taken on day 0 of AZD1222 vaccination. The receptor set was obtained from an adult in good health.

The chain combines TRBV6-5 with TRBJ2-1; 10 positions agree with TRBD1. V was clipped by 6 bases and J by 4 bases; unmatched bases: 6. The CDR3 has 15 residues. Germline V gene lookup returns CDR1 MNHEY and CDR2 SVGAGI. CDR3 nucleotides: TGTGCCAGCAGATATGACAGGGGGCAGTACAATGAGCAGTTCTTC. Protein product: CASRYDRGQYNEQFF.

The chain employs TRBV7-2 and TRBJ1-5; D is unresolved. The V and J ends lost 5 bases and 6 bases respectively, with 11 bases between them. The CDR3 is 13 amino acids. Per germline, CDR1 SGHTA and CDR2 FQGNSA. The CDR3 loop reads CASSVDGGQPQHF. CDR3 in DNA: TGTGCCAGCAGCGTAGACGGCGGTCAGCCCCAGCATTTT.

The chain employs TRBV18 and TRBJ1-2; no reliable D call. This CDR3 spans 14 amino acids. Trimming stripped 0 bases from V and 3 bases from J, with 8 bases between. Germline CDR1 is KGHSH and CDR2 is LQKENI. The CDR3 sequence: CASSPPATYYGYTF. In DNA, the CDR3 is TGTGCCAGCTCACCACCGGCCACGTACTATGGCTACACCTTC.

The genes are TRBV7-9 and TRBJ1-2, with a tentative D call TRBD1 (5 bases). Germline values: CDR1 SEHNR, CDR2 FQNEAQ (reference sequence). Between the trimmed V and J ends, which lost 4 bases and 6 bases, there was a span of 9 bases. The CDR3 contains 12 residues. CDR3 sequence (DNA): TGTGCCAGCAGCTCCGGGGCTGATGGCTACACCTTC. The encoded protein is CASSSGADGYTF.

This chain connects TRBV28 to TRBJ2-7, with no clear D. The germline V gene encodes CDR1 MDHEN and CDR2 SYDVKM. The CDR3 runs to 11 residues. V shed 7 bases and J shed 4 bases, with 8 bases lying between them. The CDR3 DNA is TGTGCCAGCAACTTAGGGTACGAGCAGTACTTC. The encoded protein is CASNLGYEQYF.

The V gene is TRBV24-1, the J gene TRBJ2-2; 10 bases fit TRBD1. The J segment lost 3 bases and the V segment lost 5 bases, leaving 8 bases of the junction unmatched. Germline V gene sequence: CDR1 KGHDR, CDR2 SFDVKD. The CDR3 length is 17 residues. The CDR3 nucleotides are TGTGCCACCAGTGCCACAACCGGGACAGGGGACACCGGGGAGCTGTTTTTT. It is translated as CATSATTGTGDTGELFF.

The chain uses TRBV28 and TRBJ2-1, with D perhaps TRBD2 (6 bases). This CDR3 has 16 residues. Germline CDR1 MDHEN, CDR2 SYDVKM. The V and J ends lost 1 base and 0 bases respectively, with 10 bases between them. The CDR3 sequence is CASSLLGGVSYNEQFF. CDR3 DNA sequence: TGTGCCAGCAGTTTATTGGGCGGGGTCTCCTACAATGAGCAGTTCTTC.

The chain carries TRBV6-1 and TRBJ2-2; D is ambiguous. The ends were cut back, 11 bases at V and 1 base at J, with 11 bases in the middle. CDR1 and CDR2 (germline): MNHNS, SASEGT. CDR3 length equals 13 residues. CDR3 region: CAARPENTGELFF. DNA of the CDR3: TGTGCCGCCCGACCGGAGAACACCGGGGAGCTGTTTTTT.

The CDR3 nucleotides read TGTGCCGTCGACAGGGGGAACACCGGGGAGCTGTTTTTT. It codes for CAVDRGNTGELFF. The V and J genes are TRBV10-3 and TRBJ2-2, with TRBD1 identical over 8 bases. Germline CDR1 and CDR2: ENHRY and SYGVKD. The CDR3 runs 13 residues. After removal of 11 bases from V and 1 base from J, the junction contained 3 bases not matched to a gene.

The V and J genes are TRBV2 and TRBJ1-2, with D perhaps matching TRBD1 (5 bases). Germline V gene data show CDR1 as SNHLY and CDR2 as FYNNEI. The CDR3 totals 12 residues. The germline V and J ends were trimmed by 5 bases and 8 bases, with 12 bases remaining between them. The CDR3 DNA reads TGTGCCAGCAGTTTAACCGACAGAGGCTACACCTTC. Its translation: CASSLTDRGYTF.

This rearrangement joins TRBV2 to TRBJ1-3; D ambiguous. Germline CDR1 reads SNHLY; CDR2 reads FYNNEI. The CDR3 extends over 17 amino acids. V was trimmed by 7 bases and J by 0 bases, leaving 19 bases between them. In nucleotides, the CDR3 is TGTGCCAGCACTATACTCCATACAGCAGACTCTGGAAACACCATATATTTT. Protein sequence: CASTILHTADSGNTIYF.

The J gene is TRBJ1-5, the V gene TRBV19, with D unresolved. CDR1 and CDR2 from the germline V gene are LNHDA and SQIVND (reference sequence). CDR3 length equals 14 residues. The V end lost 5 bases, the J end lost 3 bases, and 11 bases lay between the germline ends. CDR3 bases: TGTGCCAGTAGTCCAAACAGTGACAATCAGCCCCAGCATTTT. The encoded protein is CASSPNSDNQPQHF.

The chain employs TRBV9 and TRBJ1-5; no firm D call. CDR1 is SGDLS, CDR2 YYNGEE, per germline. The CDR3 totals 13 residues. V was clipped by 0 bases and J by 4 bases, with 5 bases between them. CDR3 region: CASSVDGNQPQHF. The CDR3 DNA reads TGTGCCAGCAGCGTAGACGGGAATCAGCCCCAGCATTTT.

In regard to this clone: Germline and junction disagree at one end, which may indicate a read error. V usage is TRBV11-1 and J usage is TRBJ1-3, with D perhaps TRBD1 (6 bases). The CDR3 contains 11 residues. Germline values: CDR1 SGHAT, CDR2 FQDESV (reference sequence). DNA for the CDR3: TGTGCCAGCAGTGGGGGCCAGGGTGCCAACTTT. This encodes CASSGGQGANF.

The rearrangement uses TRBV7-2 and TRBJ2-5; D possibly corresponds to TRBD1 (6 bases). Germline V lookup: CDR1 SGHTA, CDR2 FQGNSA. This CDR3 is built from 13 residues. V shed 8 bases and J shed 0 bases, with 10 bases lying between them. CDR3: CASGGLNQETQYF. The CDR3 DNA reads as TGTGCCAGCGGGGGCCTCAACCAAGAGACCCAGTACTTC.

The CDR3 DNA sequence: TGTGCTAGTGGTCATCCGGGAGGCAATGAGCAGTTCTTC. Translation gives CASGHPGGNEQFF. V and J are TRBV12-5 and TRBJ2-1, with 7 positions matching TRBD2. Trimming cost V 5 bases and J 6 bases; bases outside gene matches: 4. This CDR3 has 13 amino acids. Germline CDR1 reads LGHNT; CDR2 reads FRNRAP.

The chain joins TRBV5-1 to TRBJ1-4, with 10 bases identical to TRBD1. V was clipped by 4 bases and J by 3 bases; unmatched bases: 12. CDR1 and CDR2 from the germline V gene are SGHRS and YFSETQ. The CDR3 length is 18 residues. CDR3 in DNA: TGCGCCAGCAGCCACCGACAGGGGGCTAGTGCAGCTAATGAAAAACTGTTTTTT. The encoded protein is CASSHRQGASAANEKLFF. The full variable domain, completed using reference TRBV5-1 and TRBJ1-4, is KAGVTQTPRYLIKTRGQQVTLSCSPISGHRSVSWYQQTPGQGLQFLFEYFSETQRNKGNFPGRFSGRQFSNSRSEMNVSTLELGDSALYLCASSHRQGASAANEKLFFGSGTQLSVL.

The chain employs TRBV7-2 and TRBJ2-7; 10 bases line up with TRBD1. The CDR3 contains 14 residues. Germline CDR1 SGHTA, CDR2 FQGNSA. V lost 4 bases and J lost 3; bases outside the gene matches: 3. CDR3 protein: CASSSRTGGYEQYF. Written as DNA, the CDR3 is TGTGCCAGCAGCTCCAGGACAGGGGGCTACGAGCAGTACTTC. The full variable domain, with the rest looked up from reference TRBV7-2 and TRBJ2-7, is GAGVSQSPSNKVTEKGKDVELRCDPISGHTALYWYRQSLGQGLEFLIYFQGNSAPDKSGLPSDRFSAERTGGSVSTLTIQRTQQEDSAVYLCASSSRTGGYEQYFGPGTRLTVT.

The chain is built from TRBV7-8 and TRBJ1-2, with TRBD1 as a possible D gene (5 bases). CDR1 is SGHVS and CDR2 is FQNEAQ in the germline V gene. The germline V and J ends were trimmed by 4 bases and 8 bases, with 17 bases remaining between them. CDR3 length: 14 residues. The CDR3 DNA is TGTGCCAGCAGCTCCTTAGACAGAGTAGGGGGCTACACCTTC. Amino acids: CASSSLDRVGGYTF.

This chain links TRBV15 with TRBJ2-3; a weak D match, TRBD1 (6 bases). This CDR3 has 13 amino acids. V was cut by 5 bases and J by 5 bases, with 11 bases left in between. Germline V gene lookup returns CDR1 LNHNV and CDR2 YYDKDF (reference sequence). CDR3: CATSVRQEDTQYF. In DNA form, the CDR3 reads TGTGCCACCAGCGTCCGACAGGAAGATACGCAGTATTTT.

The chain combines TRBV12-3 or TRBV12-4 with TRBJ1-1; no definite D call. The length of the CDR3 is 13 residues. With 3 bases removed from V and 0 bases from J, the gap between germline ends came to 5 bases. The CDR3 DNA reads as TGTGCCAGCAGTTTGCTCCTGAACACTGAAGCTTTCTTT. It translates to CASSLLLNTEAFF.

The chain combines TRBV18 with TRBJ2-1, with no clear D. V dropped 5 bases and J dropped 3 bases, with 14 bases sitting between them. The CDR3 extends over 15 amino acids. Germline CDR1 KGHSH, CDR2 LQKENI. The CDR3 DNA reads as TGTGCCAGCTCAACTTACTTAGAAAGCTACAATGAGCAGTTCTTC. Amino acid sequence: CASSTYLESYNEQFF.

This chain links TRBV14 with TRBJ2-5, with a tentative D call TRBD2 (7 bases). The V gene's germline CDR1 is SGHDN and CDR2 FVKESK. This CDR3 spans 17 amino acids. The V and J ends lost 1 base and 0 bases respectively, with 15 bases between them. The CDR3 protein is CASSQAYRGAYQETQYF. CDR3 sequence (DNA): TGTGCCAGCAGCCAAGCTTACCGGGGGGCCTACCAAGAGACCCAGTACTTC.

The CDR3 sequence: CASSKAGEKLFF. The CDR3 bases are TGTGCCAGCAGCAAAGCTGGAGAAAAACTGTTTTTT. This rearrangement joins TRBV21-1 to TRBJ1-4. TRBV21-1 is flagged as a pseudogene. This CDR3 is 12 amino acids long.

The chain combines TRBV6-5 with TRBJ1-3; D might be TRBD1 (5 bases). In germline, CDR1 is MNHEY, CDR2 SVGAGI. The CDR3 loop spans 15 amino acids. Trimming left V 2 bases short and J 4 bases short, with 12 bases between. The CDR3 nucleotides read TGTGCCAGCAGTTACCTACCAGGGTCCGGAAACACCATATATTTT. It yields the protein CASSYLPGSGNTIYF.

V gene TRBV20-1 combines with J gene TRBJ1-1; D ambiguous. This CDR3 spans 11 amino acids. V lost 3 bases and J 1 base, leaving 3 bases between the germline ends. The germline gives CDR1 DFQATT, CDR2 SNEGSKA (reference sequence). The CDR3, as DNA: TGCAGTGCTAGTAAGAACACTGAAGCTTTCTTT. Translation: CSASKNTEAFF.

On this clone itself: One junction end does not reproduce the germline sequence, and a read error may be involved. The chain combines TRBV11-1 with TRBJ2-1; perhaps TRBD2 as D (5 bases). CDR1 and CDR2 from the germline V gene are SGHAT and FQDESV (reference sequence). The CDR3 consists of 12 residues. The CDR3: CASSKTGNLLVF. The CDR3 coding sequence is TGTGCCAGCAGCAAGACGGGGAACTTGTTGGTCTTC.

The chain combines TRBV7-9 with TRBJ2-7, with D possibly TRBD1 on 6 matching bases. The V gene lost 6 bases and the J gene lost 6 bases, with 15 bases spanning the gap. Germline CDR1 SEHNR, CDR2 FQNEAQ (reference sequence). The CDR3 contains 13 residues. The DNA for the CDR3 is TGTGCCAGCAGGTATACAGGGAGCGGCGAGCAGTACTTC. Its protein is CASRYTGSGEQYF.